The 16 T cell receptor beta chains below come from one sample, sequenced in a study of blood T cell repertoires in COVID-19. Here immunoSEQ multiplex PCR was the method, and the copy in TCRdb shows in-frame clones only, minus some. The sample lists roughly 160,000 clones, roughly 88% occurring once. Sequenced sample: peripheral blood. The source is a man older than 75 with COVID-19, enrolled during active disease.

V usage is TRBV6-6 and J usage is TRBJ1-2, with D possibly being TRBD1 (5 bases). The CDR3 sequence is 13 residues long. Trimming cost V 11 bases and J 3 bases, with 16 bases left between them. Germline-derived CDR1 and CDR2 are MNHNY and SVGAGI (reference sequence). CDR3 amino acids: CASYLGGYYGYTF. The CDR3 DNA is TGTGCCTCTTATTTGGGGGGTTACTATGGCTACACCTTC.

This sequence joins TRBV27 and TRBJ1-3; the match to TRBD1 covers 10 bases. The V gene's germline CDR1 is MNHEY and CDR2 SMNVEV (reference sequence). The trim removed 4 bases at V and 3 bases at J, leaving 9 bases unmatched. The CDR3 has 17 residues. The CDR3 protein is CASSSPPDRGGGNTIYF. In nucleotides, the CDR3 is TGTGCCAGCAGTTCCCCACCGGACAGGGGGGGTGGAAACACCATATATTTT.

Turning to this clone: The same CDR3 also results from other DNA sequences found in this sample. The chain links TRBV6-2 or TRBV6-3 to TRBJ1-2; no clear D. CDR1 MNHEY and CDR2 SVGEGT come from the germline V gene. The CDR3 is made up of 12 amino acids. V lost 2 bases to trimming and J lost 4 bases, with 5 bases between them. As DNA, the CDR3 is TGTGCCAGCAGTTACGCAGGCTATGGCTACACCTTC. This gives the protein CASSYAGYGYTF.

DNA for the CDR3: TGTGCCAGCAGTCCAGGGCGAATGAGCGGCTACACCTTC. This translates into CASSPGRMSGYTF. The rearrangement links TRBV12-3 or TRBV12-4 to TRBJ1-2, with D tentatively TRBD1 (5 bases). The CDR3 runs 13 residues. The germline V and J ends were trimmed by 5 bases and 8 bases, with 15 bases remaining between them.

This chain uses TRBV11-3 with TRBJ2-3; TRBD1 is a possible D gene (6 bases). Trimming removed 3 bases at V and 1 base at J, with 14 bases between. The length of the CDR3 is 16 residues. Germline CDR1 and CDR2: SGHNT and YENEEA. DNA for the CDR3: TGTGCCAGCAGCTTGGATAGTTGGGGGCGCACAGATACGCAGTATTTT. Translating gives CASSLDSWGRTDTQYF.

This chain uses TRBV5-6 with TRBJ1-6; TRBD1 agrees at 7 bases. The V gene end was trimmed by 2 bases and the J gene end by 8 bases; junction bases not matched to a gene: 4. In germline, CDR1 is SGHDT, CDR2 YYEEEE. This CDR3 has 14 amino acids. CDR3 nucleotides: TGTGCCAGCAGCTTCCGACAGGGTTATTCACCCCTCCACTTT. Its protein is CASSFRQGYSPLHF.

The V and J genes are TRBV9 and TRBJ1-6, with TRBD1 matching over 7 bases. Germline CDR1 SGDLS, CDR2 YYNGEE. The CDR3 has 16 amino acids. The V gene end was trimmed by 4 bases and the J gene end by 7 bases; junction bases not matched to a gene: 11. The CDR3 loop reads CASSTLDRAKNSPLHF. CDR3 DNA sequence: TGTGCCAGCAGCACCTTAGACAGGGCTAAGAATTCACCCCTCCACTTT.

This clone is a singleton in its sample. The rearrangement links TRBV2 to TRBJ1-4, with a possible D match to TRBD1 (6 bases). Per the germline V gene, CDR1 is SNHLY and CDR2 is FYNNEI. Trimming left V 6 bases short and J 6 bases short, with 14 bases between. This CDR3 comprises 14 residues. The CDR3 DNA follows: TGTGCCAGCAGCCCAGGCAGGGGTTATGAAAAACTGTTTTTT. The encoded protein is CASSPGRGYEKLFF.

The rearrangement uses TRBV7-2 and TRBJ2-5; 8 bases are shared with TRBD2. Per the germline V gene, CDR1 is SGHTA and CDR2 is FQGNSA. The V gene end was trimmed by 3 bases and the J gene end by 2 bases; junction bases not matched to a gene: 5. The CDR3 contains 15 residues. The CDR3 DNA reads TGTGCCAGCAGCTTCATAGCGGGGAGGCAAGAGACCCAGTACTTC. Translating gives CASSFIAGRQETQYF.

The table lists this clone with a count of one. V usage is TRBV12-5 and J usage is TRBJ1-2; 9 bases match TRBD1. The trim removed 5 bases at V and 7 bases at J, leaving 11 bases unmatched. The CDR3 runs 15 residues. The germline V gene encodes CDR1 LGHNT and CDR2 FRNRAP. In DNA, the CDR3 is TGTGCTAGTGGTATCCCCCGGACAGGGGTTCCTGGCTACACCTTC. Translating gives CASGIPRTGVPGYTF.

The CDR3 nucleotides are TGTGCCAGCAGTCCCGGCTTGACAGGGGGGGGAAACACCATATATTTT. Translation: CASSPGLTGGGNTIYF. V is TRBV28 and J is TRBJ1-3; 9 bases line up with TRBD1. The CDR3 loop spans 16 amino acids. In germline, CDR1 is MDHEN, CDR2 SYDVKM. With V trimmed by 5 bases and J by 4 bases, 9 bases remained unmatched. Together with reference TRBV28 and TRBJ1-3, the CDR3 gives the full variable domain: DVKVTQSSRYLVKRTGEKVFLECVQDMDHENMFWYRQDPGLGLRLIYFSYDVKMKEKGDIPEGYSVSREKKERFSLILESASTNQTSMYLCASSPGLTGGGNTIYFGEGSWLTVV.

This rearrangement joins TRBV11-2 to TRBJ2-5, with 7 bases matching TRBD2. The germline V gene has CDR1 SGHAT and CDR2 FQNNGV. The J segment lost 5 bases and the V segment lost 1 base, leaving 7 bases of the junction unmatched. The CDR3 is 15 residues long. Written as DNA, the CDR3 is TGTGCCAGCAGCTTAGGGGGAGGGGCGGAGGAGACCCAGTACTTC. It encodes CASSLGGGAEETQYF.

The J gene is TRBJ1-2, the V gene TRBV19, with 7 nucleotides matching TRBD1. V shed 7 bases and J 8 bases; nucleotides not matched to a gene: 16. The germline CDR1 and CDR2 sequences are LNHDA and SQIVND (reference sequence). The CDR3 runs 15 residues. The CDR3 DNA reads TGTGCCAGTATCAAGACCTTGACAGGGCCCGACGGCTACACCTTC. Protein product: CASIKTLTGPDGYTF.

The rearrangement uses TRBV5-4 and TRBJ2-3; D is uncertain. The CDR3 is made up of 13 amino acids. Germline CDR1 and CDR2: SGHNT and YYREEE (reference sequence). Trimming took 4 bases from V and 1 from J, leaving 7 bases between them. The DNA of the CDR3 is TGTGCCAGCAGCCCCCCGGGCACAGATACGCAGTATTTT. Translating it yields CASSPPGTDTQYF.

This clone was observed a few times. The CDR3 nucleotides are TGTGCCAGCAGTCCACGTGGGGCCAGCAATCAGCCCCAGCATTTT. This encodes CASSPRGASNQPQHF. The chain joins TRBV28 to TRBJ1-5; a possible D gene is TRBD1 (5 bases). The CDR3 consists of 15 residues. The ends were cut back, 5 bases at V and 1 base at J, with 12 bases in the middle. Germline lookup yields CDR1 MDHEN and CDR2 SYDVKM.

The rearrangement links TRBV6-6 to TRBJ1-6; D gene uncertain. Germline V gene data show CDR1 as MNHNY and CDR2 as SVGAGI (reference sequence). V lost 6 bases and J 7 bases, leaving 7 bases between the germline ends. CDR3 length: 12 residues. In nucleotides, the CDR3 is TGTGCCAGCAGCCCCCAGAATTCACCCCTCCACTTT. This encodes CASSPQNSPLHF.